Each of the 17 T cell receptor beta chains below was sequenced from the same sample in a study of blood T cell repertoires in COVID-19. Data came from immunoSEQ multiplex PCR; TCRdb stores just in-frame clones and leaves some out. This table has roughly 170,000 clones, under 90% appearing once. The specimen sequenced was peripheral blood. The receptors originated from a human donor in a cohort sampled during active COVID-19.

The chain has TRBV5-4 and TRBJ1-1; TRBD1 is a possible D gene (5 bases). Trimming took 8 bases from V and 0 from J, leaving 11 bases between them. CDR1 is SGHNT, CDR2 YYREEE, per germline (reference sequence). The CDR3 is 13 residues long. Here the CDR3 reads CASGPRVNTEAFF. CDR3 bases: TGTGCCAGTGGACCCAGGGTGAACACTGAAGCTTTCTTT.

The chain couples TRBV19 to TRBJ2-1; D perhaps matches TRBD2 (7 bases). Per the germline V gene, CDR1 is LNHDA and CDR2 is SQIVND (reference sequence). V was cut by 3 bases and J by 6 bases, with 21 bases left in between. The CDR3 length is 17 residues. The CDR3 coding sequence is TGTGCCAGTAGTATCCGCCCAGGGGAGGGGGTACGCAATGAGCAGTTCTTC. Its protein is CASSIRPGEGVRNEQFF.

CDR3 DNA: TGTGCCAGCAGTGGTCAACAGGGTGGATATGAAAAACTGTTTTTT. Residues: CASSGQQGGYEKLFF. The V and J genes are TRBV2 and TRBJ1-4, with TRBD1 as a possible D gene (6 bases). This CDR3 is built from 15 residues. Germline CDR1 SNHLY, CDR2 FYNNEI. V was cut by 4 bases and J by 6 bases, with 15 bases left in between.

The chain has TRBV2 and TRBJ2-3, with D perhaps matching TRBD2 (5 bases). V lost 1 base, J lost 3 bases, and 11 bases lay in between. Looked up from germline, CDR1 is SNHLY and CDR2 is FYNNEI. This CDR3 comprises 15 residues. The CDR3 nucleotides are TGTGCCAGCAGTGAAGGGCCCTCGGGGACAGATACGCAGTATTTT. Amino acid sequence: CASSEGPSGTDTQYF.

This chain joins TRBV18 and TRBJ2-7; TRBD2 is a possible D gene (7 bases). V lost 2 bases to trimming and J lost 2 bases, with 16 bases between them. The germline CDR1 and CDR2 sequences are KGHSH and LQKENI. The CDR3 consists of 16 residues. The CDR3 here is CASSPAMSGTTYEQYF. The CDR3 region has the DNA TGTGCCAGCTCACCAGCCATGAGCGGGACAACCTACGAGCAGTACTTC.

This chain joins TRBV4-1 and TRBJ1-4, with D hard to call. Between the trimmed V and J ends, which lost 0 bases and 0 bases, there was a span of 14 bases. CDR3 length: 18 residues. Per germline, CDR1 MGHRA and CDR2 YSYEKL. The CDR3 reads CASSQDPSPSATNEKLFF. In DNA form, the CDR3 reads TGCGCCAGCAGCCAAGATCCGTCACCCAGTGCAACTAATGAAAAACTGTTTTTT.

The table lists this clone with a few counts. This rearrangement joins TRBV19 to TRBJ2-7; D is unresolved. V dropped 10 bases and J dropped 3 bases, with 7 bases sitting between them. The CDR3 loop spans 10 amino acids. The germline gives CDR1 LNHDA, CDR2 SQIVND (reference sequence). The CDR3 loop is CATTGYEQYF. In DNA form, the CDR3 reads TGTGCCACTACGGGCTACGAGCAGTACTTC.

The V and J genes are TRBV7-3 and TRBJ2-3; a possible D gene is TRBD2 (7 bases). In germline, CDR1 is SGHTA, CDR2 FQGTGA. V lost 4 bases to trimming and J lost 0 bases, with 11 bases between them. The CDR3 spans 15 residues. In DNA form, the CDR3 reads TGTGCCAGCAGCTACGCGGGGGCTAGCACAGATACGCAGTATTTT. Its translation: CASSYAGASTDTQYF.

The rearrangement uses TRBV23-1 and TRBJ1-6; D remains ambiguous. TRBV23-1 is an open reading frame whose function is uncertain. This CDR3 has 16 amino acids. V was clipped by 11 bases and J by 4 bases, with 21 bases between them. The CDR3 sequence is CAPMAVIRPYNSPLHF. The CDR3 region has the DNA TGCGCCCCCATGGCGGTGATCCGCCCATATAATTCACCCCTCCACTTT.

V is TRBV6-5 and J is TRBJ2-6; no clear D gene. The CDR3 length is 15 residues. Germline CDR1 MNHEY, CDR2 SVGAGI. V was clipped by 6 bases and J by 0 bases, with 9 bases between them. The CDR3 here is CASSEQSSGANVLTF. CDR3 DNA sequence: TGTGCCAGCAGCGAGCAAAGCTCTGGGGCCAACGTCCTGACTTTC.

The chain recombines TRBV6-5 with TRBJ1-6; a possible D gene is TRBD1 (6 bases). V lost 6 bases to trimming and J lost 6 bases, with 15 bases between them. This CDR3 has 15 residues. Germline V lookup: CDR1 MNHEY, CDR2 SVGAGI. This CDR3 is CASSQQGPGNSPLHF. The CDR3 nucleotides read TGTGCCAGCAGCCAACAGGGTCCTGGTAATTCACCCCTCCACTTT.

This clone has just a few counts. The chain employs TRBV2 and TRBJ2-6, with TRBD1 identical over 7 bases. Trimming cost V 5 bases and J 3 bases; bases outside gene matches: 4. This CDR3 has 15 amino acids. Germline values: CDR1 SNHLY, CDR2 FYNNEI. The CDR3 DNA reads as TGTGCCAGCAGTCTGGGACAGCTTGGGGCCAACGTCCTGACTTTC. It codes for CASSLGQLGANVLTF.

The chain employs TRBV7-2 and TRBJ2-2; the match to TRBD2 covers 8 bases. Germline CDR1 SGHTA, CDR2 FQGNSA. V was pared by 5 bases and J by 4 bases, with 3 bases of the junction left unmatched. The CDR3 sequence is 14 residues long. The CDR3 DNA reads TGTGCCAGCAGCCCGGGAGGGGGCACCGGGGAGCTGTTTTTT. This codes for CASSPGGGTGELFF.

The V and J genes are TRBV2 and TRBJ1-4; weak D call: TRBD1 (5 bases). The CDR3 is 13 amino acids. Trimming pared 8 bases from V and 8 bases from J, leaving 15 bases between. Per the germline V gene, CDR1 is SNHLY and CDR2 is FYNNEI. CDR3 amino acids: CASDGEGREKLFF. The CDR3 DNA reads TGTGCCAGCGACGGGGAGGGGCGAGAAAAACTGTTTTTT.

CDR3 in amino acids: CASSLDIAGVTDTQYF. The CDR3 region has the DNA TGCGCCAGCAGCTTGGATATCGCGGGGGTAACAGATACGCAGTATTTT. V gene TRBV5-1 combines with J gene TRBJ2-3; 7 positions match TRBD2. CDR3 length equals 16 residues. Trimming cost V 0 bases and J 3 bases; bases outside gene matches: 7. Germline loops: CDR1 SGHRS, CDR2 YFSETQ.

Here the CDR3 reads CASSFRGTTDTQYF. The CDR3 bases are TGTGCCAGCAGCTTTCGGGGGACCACAGATACGCAGTATTTT. This chain links TRBV7-6 with TRBJ2-3; D might be TRBD2 (6 bases). Germline lookup yields CDR1 SGHVS and CDR2 FNYEAQ. This CDR3 is built from 14 residues. Trimming pared 3 bases from V and 2 bases from J, leaving 9 bases between.

The chain joins TRBV5-4 to TRBJ1-2, with TRBD1 matching over 8 bases. The CDR3 is 15 residues long. Germline CDR1 and CDR2: SGHNT and YYREEE (reference sequence). V gave up 3 bases and J gave up 2 bases; unmatched junction bases: 6. CDR3 in DNA: TGTGCCAGCAGCTCCCCGGGACAGGCGAACTATGGCTACACCTTC. This sequence encodes CASSSPGQANYGYTF.